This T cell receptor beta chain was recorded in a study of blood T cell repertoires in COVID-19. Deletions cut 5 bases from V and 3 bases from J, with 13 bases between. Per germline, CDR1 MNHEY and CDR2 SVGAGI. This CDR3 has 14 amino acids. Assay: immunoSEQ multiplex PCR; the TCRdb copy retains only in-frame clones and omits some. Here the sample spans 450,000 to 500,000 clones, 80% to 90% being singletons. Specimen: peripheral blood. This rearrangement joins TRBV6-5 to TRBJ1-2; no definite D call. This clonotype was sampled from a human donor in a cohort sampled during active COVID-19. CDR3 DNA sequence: TGTGCCAGCAGTACCCGGAGGGTAGACTATGGCTACACCTTC. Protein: CASSTRRVDYGYTF.